This is a list of T cell receptor beta chains from one sample in a study of OX40 agonist ivuxolimab in advanced cancers. Sequenced by immunoSEQ multiplex PCR; TCRdb stores in-frame clones only, minus some. This sample has 96,000 or so clones; less than 85% occur once, and the top ten carry roughly 6%. The input for sequencing was CD4+ or CD8+ T cells sorted from blood, taken in a trial of the OX40 agonist ivuxolimab. These receptors all stem from an adult with an advanced solid tumor such as melanoma, head and neck, liver or kidney cancer. Each CDR3 is given with its conserved first and last residue. A D gene is named only where the DNA matches it firmly. Not every row has a clone size; where given, it reads once, few, many or a size class.

j_call d_call v_call clone_size cdr3_nt cdr3_aa
TRBJ2-5 NA TRBV23-1 NA TGCGCCAGCAGGAGGGGAGTACCGGAGACCCAGTACTTC CASRRGVPETQYF
TRBJ2-3 NA TRBV14 once TGTGCCAGCAGCCAGTACAGCACAGATACGCAGTATTTT CASSQYSTDTQYF
TRBJ2-2 TRBD2 TRBV5-4 few TGTGCCAGCAGCTTGGGAGGTCTAGCGGGCCGCTCTTCCGGGGAGCTGTTTTTT CASSLGGLAGRSSGELFF
TRBJ2-5 TRBD2 TRBV4-2 NA TGTGCCAGCAGCCCGGGGGGTGAATTACAAGAGACCCAGTACTTC CASSPGGELQETQYF
TRBJ2-7 NA TRBV27 NA TGTGCCAGCTGCCCGGGCGGAGGCCTTACGAGGGAGCAGTACTTC CASCPGGGLTREQYF
TRBJ2-7 TRBD1 TRBV6-6 NA TGTGCCAGCAGCCAAGGGACAGGTCCCTCCTACGAGCAGTACTTC CASSQGTGPSYEQYF
TRBJ2-1 TRBD1 TRBV12-5 once TGTGCTAGTGGCGGACAGGGTGCCTACAATGAGCAGTTCTTC CASGGQGAYNEQFF
TRBJ1-2 NA TRBV27 NA TGTGCCAGCAGTATAGGGGCTAACTATGGCTACACCTTC CASSIGANYGYTF
TRBJ2-3 NA TRBV9 NA TGTGCCAGCAGCGTCCATCCAGGGGAAAAGACAGATACGCAGTATTTT CASSVHPGEKTDTQYF
TRBJ2-7 NA TRBV28 once TGTGCCAGCAGTCTGGCGACAGGCACCTACGAGCAGTACTTC CASSLATGTYEQYF
TRBJ2-2 NA TRBV21-1 few TGTGCCAGCAGCAAAGCGGAGGGAGGGGTTGGTACCCTTAACACCGGGGAGCTGTTTTTT CASSKAEGGVGTLNTGELFF
TRBJ1-2 NA TRBV29-1 NA TGCAGCGTTGAAGAGCCAGGGGTTGGCTACACCTTC CSVEEPGVGYTF
TRBJ2-7 TRBD1 TRBV18 NA TGTGCCAGCTCTCCTGGGACAGGGGTAGGCTACGAGCAGTACTTC CASSPGTGVGYEQYF
TRBJ2-1 TRBD1 TRBV19 NA TGTGCCAGTAGTATGTCCTCGGGACAGTTCTACAATGAGCAGTTCTTC CASSMSSGQFYNEQFF
TRBJ2-7 TRBD1 TRBV2 NA TGTGCCAGCCGGGACAGGATATACGAGCAGTACTTC CASRDRIYEQYF
TRBJ2-7 NA TRBV19 NA TGTGCCAGTAGTATTCCCGGGACAGCCCGGGGGTCTAGCTACAATCTGTACTTC CASSIPGTARGSSYNLYF
TRBJ1-1 TRBD1 TRBV7-9 NA TGTGCCAGCAGCCAAACAGGGGTAGCTTTCTTT CASSQTGVAFF
TRBJ2-7 TRBD1 TRBV19 NA TGTGCCAGTAGTATTCGGGACAGAACCTACGAGCAGTACTTC CASSIRDRTYEQYF
TRBJ1-1 TRBD1 TRBV19 once TGTGCCAGTAGTCTCCGGGACAGGGCATCTCTGGACACTGAAGCTTTCTTT CASSLRDRASLDTEAFF
TRBJ1-2 NA TRBV2 once TGTGCCAGCATTCCCCTCAGAGTTAACTATGGCTACACCTTC CASIPLRVNYGYTF
TRBJ2-7 TRBD1 TRBV27 NA TGTGCCAGCAGTTTATCGGGGACAGGGAGCTCCTACGAGCAGTACTTC CASSLSGTGSSYEQYF
TRBJ1-2 NA TRBV7-9 NA TGTGCCAGCAGCCCAAACGGCTATGGCTACACCTTC CASSPNGYGYTF
TRBJ2-2 NA TRBV7-3 NA TGTGCCAGCAGCTTAACAGGGGCCATACCTGGCACCGGGGAGCTGTTTTTT CASSLTGAIPGTGELFF
TRBJ2-1 TRBD1 TRBV5-1 few TGCGCCAGCAGCTCCGGGACAGGGTACCACAATGAGCAGTTCTTC CASSSGTGYHNEQFF
TRBJ2-3 NA TRBV27 NA TGTGCCAGCAGCCCCCGCCCCAGCCGGGGGACCGATACGCAGTATTTT CASSPRPSRGTDTQYF
TRBJ2-7 TRBD2 TRBV12-5 NA TGTGCTAGTGGTTTGGTCCTAGCGGGAAGCTACGAGCAGTACTTC CASGLVLAGSYEQYF
TRBJ1-3 TRBD1 TRBV5-6 NA TGTGCCAGCAGCTTGTCGGGGGCGACAGGGGCTGGAAACACCATATATTTT CASSLSGATGAGNTIYF
TRBJ2-3 TRBD1 TRBV13 NA TGTGCCAGCAGTTCACGGGGACAGGGGGCGGTAGATACGCAGTATTTT CASSSRGQGAVDTQYF
TRBJ1-1 NA TRBV27 NA TGTGCCAGCAGTCTCTCCGGGGCTTACACTGAAGCTTTCTTT CASSLSGAYTEAFF
TRBJ2-7 TRBD1 TRBV27 NA TGTGCCAGCAGTATCCGACAGGGACCCTACGAGCAGTACTTC CASSIRQGPYEQYF
TRBJ2-3 TRBD2 TRBV27 NA TGTGCCAGCAGTTTATCCGGGACTACGCCAGATACGCAGTATTTT CASSLSGTTPDTQYF
TRBJ2-1 TRBD2 TRBV5-1 NA TGCGCCAGCAGCTCCGGGACTAGCGGTTACAATGAGCAGTTCTTC CASSSGTSGYNEQFF
TRBJ1-1 NA TRBV27 NA TGTGCCAGCAGTTTAAACCCTCTGACGAACACTGAAGCTTTCTTT CASSLNPLTNTEAFF
TRBJ2-3 NA TRBV21-1 NA TGTGCCAGCAGCAAAGAAGGAACAGGGTTCACAGATACGCAGTATTTT CASSKEGTGFTDTQYF
TRBJ2-5 NA TRBV2 NA TGTGCCAGCAGTGAAGCTGCTACTGACCAAGAGACCCAGTACTTC CASSEAATDQETQYF
TRBJ1-5 NA TRBV12-5 NA TGTGCTAGTGGTCCCGGACACAGCAATCAGCCCCAGCATTTT CASGPGHSNQPQHF
TRBJ1-1 TRBD1 TRBV5-5 once TGTGCCAGCAGCGACAGGGGGAGCCTATTGATGAACACTGAAGCTTTCTTT CASSDRGSLLMNTEAFF
TRBJ2-5 NA TRBV5-1 NA TGCGCCAGCAGCTTGGCCGAACGGACCCAGTACTTC CASSLAERTQYF
TRBJ1-6 TRBD1 TRBV18 NA TGTGCCAGCTCACTGGGAGTGACAGGGGAGAATTCACCCCTCCACTTT CASSLGVTGENSPLHF
TRBJ2-3 NA TRBV6-5 NA TGTGCCAGCAGTTACTCCCCTGGGGCGGTCACAGATACGCAGTATTTT CASSYSPGAVTDTQYF
TRBJ1-2 TRBD1 TRBV12-5 NA TGTGCTAGTGGTTTGGTACTAGGGACAGGGTATGGCTACACCTTC CASGLVLGTGYGYTF
TRBJ2-7 TRBD1 TRBV5-1 NA TGCGCCAGCAGCTTGGCCCTGGACAGGGCTTCGTACGAGCAGTACTTC CASSLALDRASYEQYF
TRBJ1-5 NA TRBV12-5 few TGTGCTAGTGGTTTGTATCAGCCCCAGCATTTT CASGLYQPQHF
TRBJ2-3 TRBD2 TRBV13 NA TGTGCCAGCAGCTCCTTAGCGGGGGGGCCGACTTTTGATACGCAGTATTTT CASSSLAGGPTFDTQYF